This is a list of T cell receptor beta chains from one sample in a study of control samples from healthy donors and cancer patients. Sequenced by immunoSEQ multiplex PCR; TCRdb stores in-frame clones only, minus some. The sample lists roughly 140,000 clones, around 90% occurring once. The sample comprised blood. Receptors were obtained from a man under 40 in good health. CDR3s include the opening cysteine and the closing phenylalanine or tryptophan. A D gene is named only where the DNA matches it firmly. Clone size is stated in some rows and not others, as once, few, many or a class when expanded.

>-|TRBJ2-4|TRBD1|TRBV7-9
CASSWTGGGNIQYF
TGTGCCAGCAGCTGGACAGGGGGCGGAAACATTCAGTACTTC
>-|TRBJ2-5|-|TRBV6-5
CASSLIGEQETQYF
TGTGCCAGCAGTTTGATCGGGGAACAAGAGACCCAGTACTTC
>-|TRBJ2-7|TRBD1|TRBV3-1/TRBV3-2
CASSQEWGQGNEQYF
TGTGCCAGCAGCCAAGAGTGGGGACAGGGGAACGAGCAGTACTTC
>-|TRBJ2-3|-|TRBV30
CAWSLKVPGGRTDTQYF
TGTGCCTGGAGTCTCAAAGTCCCTGGGGGCCGCACAGATACGCAGTATTTT
>-|TRBJ1-2|-|TRBV29-1
CSVAENQGYGYTF
TGCAGCGTTGCCGAAAATCAGGGCTATGGCTACACCTTC
>-|TRBJ2-3|TRBD2|TRBV4-1
CASSQGGLAGGGGTDTQYF
TGCGCCAGCAGCCAAGGGGGACTAGCGGGGGGAGGTGGCACAGATACGCAGTATTTT
>-|TRBJ2-7|TRBD1|TRBV5-4
CASSTGGQGSYEQYF
TGTGCCAGCAGCACTGGGGGACAGGGTTCCTACGAGCAGTACTTC
>-|TRBJ1-5|-|TRBV4-1
CASSQSPGGGLFSNQPQHF
TGCGCCAGCAGCCAATCTCCGGGGGGGGGCCTCTTTAGCAATCAGCCCCAGCATTTT
>-|TRBJ2-5|TRBD1|TRBV11-1
CASSPRQGGRVETQYF
TGTGCCAGCAGTCCACGACAGGGTGGGCGTGTAGAGACCCAGTACTTC
>once|TRBJ2-7|-|TRBV12-5
CASGLGQVPTYEQYF
TGTGCTAGTGGTTTGGGACAGGTTCCAACCTACGAGCAGTACTTC
>-|TRBJ2-7|TRBD2|TRBV18
CASSQAGTSGRGSYEQYF
TGTGCCAGCTCACAAGCCGGGACTAGCGGGAGAGGCTCCTACGAGCAGTACTTC
>-|TRBJ1-1|TRBD1|TRBV18
CASSPPDRANTEAFF
TGTGCCAGCTCACCCCCGGACAGGGCGAACACTGAAGCTTTCTTT
>-|TRBJ2-7|-|TRBV3-1/TRBV3-2
CASSQVWEEQYF
TGTGCCAGCAGCCAAGTTTGGGAGGAGCAGTACTTC
>-|TRBJ2-3|-|TRBV9
CASSMRQKHTDTQYF
TGTGCCAGCAGCATGAGACAGAAACACACAGATACGCAGTATTTT
>-|TRBJ1-6|-|TRBV7-6
CASTRLEGYNSPLHF
TGTGCCAGCACCCGCCTAGAGGGCTATAATTCACCCCTCCACTTT
>-|TRBJ2-3|TRBD2|TRBV7-3
CASSLLAGGSTDTQYF
TGTGCCAGCAGCTTATTAGCGGGGGGTTCCACAGATACGCAGTATTTT
>-|TRBJ2-7|TRBD2|TRBV5-6
CASSLEGRTSGEQYF
TGTGCCAGCAGCTTGGAGGGTAGGACTAGCGGCGAGCAGTACTTC
>-|TRBJ1-1|-|TRBV29-1
CSARTDMNTEAFF
TGCAGCGCGCGGACTGACATGAACACTGAAGCTTTCTTT
>-|TRBJ2-7|-|TRBV27
CASSLGPGYEQYF
TGTGCCAGCAGTTTGGGCCCCGGCTACGAGCAGTACTTC
>-|TRBJ2-1|-|TRBV19
CASSIALGGSVTPLKNEQFF
TGTGCCAGTAGTATAGCCCTCGGGGGTAGTGTAACTCCCCTCAAAAATGAGCAGTTCTTC
>-|TRBJ2-2|TRBD2|TRBV7-2
CASRPPSGDTGELFF
TGTGCCAGCAGACCCCCTAGCGGGGACACCGGGGAGCTGTTTTTT
>-|TRBJ2-4|TRBD2|TRBV27
CASSFKTSGGQNIQYF
TGTGCCAGCAGTTTTAAGACTAGCGGGGGACAAAACATTCAGTACTTC
>once|TRBJ2-1|-|TRBV7-9
CASSLGGTSYNEQFF
TGTGCCAGCAGCTTAGGCGGAACCTCCTACAATGAGCAGTTCTTC
>-|TRBJ1-1|-|TRBV6-1
CASSEAPGLEGTEAFF
TGTGCCAGCAGTGAAGCCCCGGGGCTGGAGGGTACTGAAGCTTTCTTT
>few|TRBJ1-6|-|TRBV7-3
CASSLAASNNSPLHF
TGTGCCAGCAGCTTAGCGGCCAGCAATAATTCACCCCTCCACTTT
>-|TRBJ2-7|TRBD1|TRBV5-1
CASSYEPGQGGYEQYF
TGCGCCAGCAGCTATGAACCGGGACAGGGAGGTTACGAGCAGTACTTC
>-|TRBJ1-3|-|TRBV19
CASTTEDRAGNTIYF
TGTGCCAGCACCACCGAGGACAGAGCGGGAAACACCATATATTTT
>once|TRBJ2-6|-|TRBV9
CASSVASGANVLTF
TGTGCCAGCAGCGTGGCCTCTGGGGCCAACGTCCTGACTTTC
>-|TRBJ2-5|-|TRBV7-2
CASSPGLFREETQYF
TGTGCCAGCAGCCCGGGACTTTTTAGGGAAGAGACCCAGTACTTC
>few|TRBJ2-5|TRBD2|TRBV11-3
CASSLGLGLAGGQETQYF
TGTGCCAGCAGCTTAGGTTTGGGACTAGCGGGAGGCCAAGAGACCCAGTACTTC
>-|TRBJ1-1|-|TRBV6-2/TRBV6-3
CASSDASEAFF
TGTGCCAGCAGCGACGCGTCTGAAGCTTTCTTT
>-|TRBJ1-4|-|TRBV18
CASSPWPRGEKLFF
TGTGCCAGCTCACCATGGCCCCGGGGTGAAAAACTGTTTTTT
>-|TRBJ1-2|TRBD1|TRBV7-3
CASSLLGTGGGPNYGYTF
TGTGCCAGCAGCTTACTCGGGACAGGGGGTGGGCCTAACTATGGCTACACCTTC
>once|TRBJ2-7|-|TRBV28
CASSFPHSYEQYF
TGTGCCAGCAGTTTCCCACATTCCTACGAGCAGTACTTC
>-|TRBJ2-5|-|TRBV2
CASSAVRAIQETQYF
TGTGCCAGCAGTGCAGTCAGGGCGATCCAAGAGACCCAGTACTTC
>-|TRBJ2-5|-|TRBV7-2
CASSLREPGQTYWETQYF
TGTGCCAGCAGCTTACGGGAGCCGGGACAGACATATTGGGAGACCCAGTACTTC
>-|TRBJ2-7|TRBD2|TRBV24-1
CATSETSFYEQYF
TGTGCCACCAGTGAGACTAGCTTCTACGAGCAGTACTTC